This T cell receptor beta chain was sequenced for a study of PD-1 and CTLA-4 blockade in melanoma. Trimming removed 5 bases at V and 0 bases at J, with 13 bases between. The CDR3 loop spans 15 amino acids. Germline V gene data show CDR1 as MGHDK and CDR2 as SYGVNS. Clones were read by immunoSEQ multiplex PCR, and TCRdb kept only the in-frame ones, dropping some. The sample consists of more than 15,000 clones, roughly 70% of them appearing once. This clone has only a few counts. The TCR comes from a human donor with melanoma. This specimen was CD8+ T cells from peripheral blood, taken from a patient given anti-PD-1 treatment. The chain carries TRBV25-1 and TRBJ1-1; D is uncertain. The CDR3 here is CASSPRGYMNTEAFF. The CDR3 coding sequence is TGTGCCAGCAGTCCCAGAGGTTACATGAACACTGAAGCTTTCTTT.